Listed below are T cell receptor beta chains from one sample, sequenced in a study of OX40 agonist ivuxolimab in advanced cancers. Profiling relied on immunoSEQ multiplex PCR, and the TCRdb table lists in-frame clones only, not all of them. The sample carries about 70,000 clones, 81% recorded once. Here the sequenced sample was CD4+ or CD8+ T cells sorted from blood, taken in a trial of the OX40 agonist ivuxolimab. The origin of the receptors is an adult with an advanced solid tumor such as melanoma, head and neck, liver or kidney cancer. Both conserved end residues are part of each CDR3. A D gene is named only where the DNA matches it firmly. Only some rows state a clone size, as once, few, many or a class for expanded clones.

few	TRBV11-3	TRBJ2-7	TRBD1	CASSLGTGYYEQYF	TGTGCCAGCAGCTTAGGGACAGGTTACTACGAGCAGTACTTC
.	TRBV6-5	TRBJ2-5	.	CASRLQGGEETQYF	TGTGCCAGCCGACTACAGGGTGGGGAAGAGACCCAGTACTTC
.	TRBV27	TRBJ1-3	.	CASSSHSGNTIYF	TGTGCCAGCAGCTCGCACTCTGGAAACACCATATATTTT
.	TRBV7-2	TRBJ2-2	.	CASSFLNTGELFF	TGTGCCAGCAGCTTTTTGAACACCGGGGAGCTGTTTTTT
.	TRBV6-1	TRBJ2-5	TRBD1	CASSEVSGQGSETQYF	TGTGCCAGCAGTGAAGTTTCGGGACAGGGTAGTGAGACCCAGTACTTC
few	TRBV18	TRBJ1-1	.	CASSPLYVNTEAFF	TGTGCCAGCTCACCACTCTATGTAAACACTGAAGCTTTCTTT
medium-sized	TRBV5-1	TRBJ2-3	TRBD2	CASRLGRTITDTQYF	TGCGCCAGCAGACTCGGGAGGACCATCACAGATACGCAGTATTTT
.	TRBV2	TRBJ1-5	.	CASSLEGTSNQPQHF	TGTGCCAGCAGTCTAGAAGGGACATCTAATCAGCCCCAGCATTTT
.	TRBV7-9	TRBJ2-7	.	CASSLEGSPYEQYF	TGTGCCAGCAGCTTAGAAGGGAGCCCCTACGAGCAGTACTTC
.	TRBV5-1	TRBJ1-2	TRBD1	CASSFDRGPYGYTF	TGCGCCAGCAGCTTCGACAGGGGGCCTTATGGCTACACCTTC
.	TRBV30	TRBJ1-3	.	CAWTLVEGNTIYF	TGTGCCTGGACCCTCGTTGAAGGAAACACCATATATTTT
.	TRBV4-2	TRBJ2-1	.	CASSLGGGDSYNEQFF	TGTGCCAGCAGCCTCGGTGGCGGCGACTCCTACAATGAGCAGTTCTTC
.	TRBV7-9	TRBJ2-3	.	CASSPTTDTQYF	TGTGCCAGCAGCCCCACGACAGATACGCAGTATTTT
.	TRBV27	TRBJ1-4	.	CASSVDGKLFF	TGTGCCAGCAGTGTTGACGGAAAACTGTTTTTT
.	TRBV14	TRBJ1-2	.	CASSQVSGGNYGYTF	TGTGCCAGCAGCCAAGTTTCGGGAGGGAACTATGGCTACACCTTC
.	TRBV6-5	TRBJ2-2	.	CASPDTSGGELFF	TGTGCCAGTCCCGACACCTCCGGCGGGGAGCTGTTTTTT
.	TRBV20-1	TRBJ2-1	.	CSVTAEQFF	TGCAGTGTGACTGCTGAGCAGTTCTTC
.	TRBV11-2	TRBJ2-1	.	CAISGAGSYNEQFF	TGTGCCATCTCGGGGGCGGGTTCCTACAATGAGCAGTTCTTC
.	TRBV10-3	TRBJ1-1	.	CAISESNSGGGAFF	TGTGCCATCAGTGAGTCGAACTCCGGAGGAGGTGCTTTCTTT
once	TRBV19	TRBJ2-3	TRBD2	CASSTLADPASTDTQYF	TGTGCCAGTAGTACCCTAGCGGACCCAGCTAGCACAGATACGCAGTATTTT
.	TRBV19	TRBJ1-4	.	CASSIGGLNYEKLFF	TGTGCCAGTAGTATAGGGGGGTTAAATTATGAAAAACTGTTTTTT
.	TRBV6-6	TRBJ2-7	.	CASSPGALEQYF	TGTGCCAGCAGCCCTGGGGCCCTCGAGCAGTACTTC
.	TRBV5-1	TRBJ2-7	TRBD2	CASSQGTSGRRYEQYF	TGCGCCAGCAGCCAGGGGACTAGCGGGAGGCGATACGAGCAGTACTTC
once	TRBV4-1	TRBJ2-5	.	CASSQGTGRETQYF	TGCGCCAGCAGCCAAGGAACGGGACGAGAGACCCAGTACTTC
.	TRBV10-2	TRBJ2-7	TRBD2	CASKTSGSSTYEQYF	TGCGCCAGCAAGACTAGCGGGAGTTCTACCTACGAGCAGTACTTC
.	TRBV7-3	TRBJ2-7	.	CASSPDRRGFEQYF	TGTGCCAGCAGCCCGGACAGGCGGGGGTTCGAGCAGTACTTC
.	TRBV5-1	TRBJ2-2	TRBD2	CASSLGSGSTPGELFF	TGCGCCAGCAGCTTGGGTAGCGGGAGTACCCCCGGGGAGCTGTTTTTT
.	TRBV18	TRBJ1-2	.	CASSPIPPASDYYGYTF	TGTGCCAGCTCACCCATTCCCCCCGCGTCAGACTACTATGGCTACACCTTC
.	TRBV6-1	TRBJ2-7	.	CASSEFGTNYEQYF	TGTGCCAGCAGTGAGTTCGGTACAAACTACGAGCAGTACTTC
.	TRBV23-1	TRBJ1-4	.	CASSQQGMDEKLFF	TGCGCCAGCAGTCAACAGGGCATGGATGAAAAACTGTTTTTT
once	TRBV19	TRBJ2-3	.	CASSIVGWTDTQYF	TGTGCCAGTAGTATAGTGGGCTGGACAGATACGCAGTATTTT
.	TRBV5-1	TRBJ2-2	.	CASRPTGVGTGELFF	TGCGCCAGCAGACCGACAGGTGTGGGGACCGGGGAGCTGTTTTTT
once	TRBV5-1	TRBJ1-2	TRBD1	CASSLRQGSRRGYTF	TGCGCCAGCAGCTTGCGACAGGGTTCACGTCGTGGCTACACCTTC
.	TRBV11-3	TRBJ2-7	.	CASSGILGQNEQYF	TGTGCCAGCAGCGGTATATTAGGACAGAACGAGCAGTACTTC
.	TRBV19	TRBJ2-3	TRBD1	CASSITGEGADTQYF	TGTGCCAGTAGTATTACAGGGGAAGGGGCAGATACGCAGTATTTT
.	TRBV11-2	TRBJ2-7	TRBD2	CASSSPWERGLEQYF	TGTGCCAGCAGCTCACCCTGGGAGCGGGGGCTCGAGCAGTACTTC
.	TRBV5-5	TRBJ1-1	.	CASSLASGTHTEAFF	TGTGCCAGCAGCTTGGCGTCAGGGACCCACACTGAAGCTTTCTTT
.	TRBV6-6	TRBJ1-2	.	CASSLERSGQYGYTF	TGTGCCAGCAGCCTGGAAAGGTCCGGGCAGTATGGCTACACCTTC
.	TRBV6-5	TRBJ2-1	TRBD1	CASSYGDSHSYNEQFF	TGTGCCAGCAGTTACGGGGACAGTCATTCCTACAATGAGCAGTTCTTC